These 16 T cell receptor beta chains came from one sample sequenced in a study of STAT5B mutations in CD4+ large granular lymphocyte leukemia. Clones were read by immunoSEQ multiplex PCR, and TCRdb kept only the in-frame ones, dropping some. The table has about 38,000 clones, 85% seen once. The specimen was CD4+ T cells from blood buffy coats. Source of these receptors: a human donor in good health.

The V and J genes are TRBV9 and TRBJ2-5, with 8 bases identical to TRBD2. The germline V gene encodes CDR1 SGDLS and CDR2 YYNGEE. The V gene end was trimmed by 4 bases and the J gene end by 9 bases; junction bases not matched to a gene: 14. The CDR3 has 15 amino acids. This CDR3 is CASSSREGTGGAQYF. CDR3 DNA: TGTGCCAGCAGCTCTCGGGAGGGCACCGGGGGGGCCCAGTACTTC.

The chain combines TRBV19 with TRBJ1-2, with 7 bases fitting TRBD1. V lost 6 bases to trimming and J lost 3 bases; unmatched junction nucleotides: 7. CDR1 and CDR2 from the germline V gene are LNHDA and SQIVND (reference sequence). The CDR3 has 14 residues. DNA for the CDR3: TGTGCCAGTAGGGAGGGGGCGCGGTACTATGGCTACACCTTC. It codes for CASREGARYYGYTF.

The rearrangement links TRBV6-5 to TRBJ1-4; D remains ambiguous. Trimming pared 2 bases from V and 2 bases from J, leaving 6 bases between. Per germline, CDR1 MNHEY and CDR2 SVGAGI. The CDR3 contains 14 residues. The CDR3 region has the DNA TGTGCCAGCAGTTACGGGCTTACTAATGAAAAACTGTTTTTT. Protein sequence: CASSYGLTNEKLFF.

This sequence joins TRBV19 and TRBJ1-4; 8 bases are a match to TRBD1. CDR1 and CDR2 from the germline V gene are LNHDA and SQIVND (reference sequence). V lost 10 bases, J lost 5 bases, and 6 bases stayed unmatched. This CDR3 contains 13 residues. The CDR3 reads CATSDRANEKLFF. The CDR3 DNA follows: TGTGCCACTTCGGACAGGGCGAATGAAAAACTGTTTTTT. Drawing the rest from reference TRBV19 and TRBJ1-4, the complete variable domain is DGGITQSPKYLFRKEGQNVTLSCEQNLNHDAMYWYRQDPGQGLRLIYYSQIVNDFQKGDIAEGYSVSREKKESFPLTVTSAQKNPTAFYLCATSDRANEKLFFGSGTQLSVL.

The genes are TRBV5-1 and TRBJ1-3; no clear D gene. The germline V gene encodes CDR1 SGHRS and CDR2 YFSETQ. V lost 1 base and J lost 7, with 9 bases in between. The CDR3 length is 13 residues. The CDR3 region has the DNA TGCGCCAGCAGCTTGCAGGAGGATAACACCATATATTTT. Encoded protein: CASSLQEDNTIYF.

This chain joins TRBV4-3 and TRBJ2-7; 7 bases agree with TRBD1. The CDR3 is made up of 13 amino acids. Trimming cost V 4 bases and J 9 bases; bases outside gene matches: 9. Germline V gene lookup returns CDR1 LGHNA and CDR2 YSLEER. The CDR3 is CASSRLGQEAQYF. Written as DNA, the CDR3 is TGCGCCAGCAGCCGCCTAGGACAGGAGGCGCAGTACTTC.

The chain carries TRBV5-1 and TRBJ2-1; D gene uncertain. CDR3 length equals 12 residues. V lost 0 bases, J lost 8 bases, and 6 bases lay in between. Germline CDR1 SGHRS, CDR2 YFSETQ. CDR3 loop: CASSLGFDEQFF. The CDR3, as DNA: TGCGCCAGCAGCTTGGGCTTTGATGAGCAGTTCTTC.

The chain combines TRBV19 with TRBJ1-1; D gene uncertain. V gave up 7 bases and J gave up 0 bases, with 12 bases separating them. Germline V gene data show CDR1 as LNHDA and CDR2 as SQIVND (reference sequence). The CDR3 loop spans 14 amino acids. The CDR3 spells CASNPGPMNTEAFF. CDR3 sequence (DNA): TGTGCCAGTAATCCAGGTCCGATGAACACTGAAGCTTTCTTT.

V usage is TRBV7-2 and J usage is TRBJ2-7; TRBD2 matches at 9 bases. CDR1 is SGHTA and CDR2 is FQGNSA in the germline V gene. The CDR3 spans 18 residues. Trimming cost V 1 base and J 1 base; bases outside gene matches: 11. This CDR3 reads CASSLGGAGGLVSYEQYF. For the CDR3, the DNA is TGTGCCAGCAGCTTAGGAGGAGCGGGAGGCTTAGTATCCTACGAGCAGTACTTC.

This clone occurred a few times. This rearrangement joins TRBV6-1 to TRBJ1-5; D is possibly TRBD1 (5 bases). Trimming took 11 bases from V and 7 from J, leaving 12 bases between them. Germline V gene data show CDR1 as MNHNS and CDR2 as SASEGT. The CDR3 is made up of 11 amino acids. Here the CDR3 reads CASGTGQPQHF. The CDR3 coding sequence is TGTGCCTCAGGGACCGGCCAGCCCCAGCATTTT.

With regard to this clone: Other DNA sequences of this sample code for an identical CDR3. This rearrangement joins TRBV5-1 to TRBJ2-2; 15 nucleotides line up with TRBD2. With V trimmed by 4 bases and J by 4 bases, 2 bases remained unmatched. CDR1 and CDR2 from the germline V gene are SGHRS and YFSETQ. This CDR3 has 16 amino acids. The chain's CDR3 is CASSPGLAGGTGELFF. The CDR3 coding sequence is TGCGCCAGCAGCCCGGGACTAGCGGGGGGCACCGGGGAGCTGTTTTTT.

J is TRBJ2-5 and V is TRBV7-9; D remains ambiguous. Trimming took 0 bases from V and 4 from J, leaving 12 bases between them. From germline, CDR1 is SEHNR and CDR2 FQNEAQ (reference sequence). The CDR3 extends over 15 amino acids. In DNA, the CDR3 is TGTGCCAGCAGCTTAGCGTCCCCCTCGGCAGAGACCCAGTACTTC. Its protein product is CASSLASPSAETQYF.

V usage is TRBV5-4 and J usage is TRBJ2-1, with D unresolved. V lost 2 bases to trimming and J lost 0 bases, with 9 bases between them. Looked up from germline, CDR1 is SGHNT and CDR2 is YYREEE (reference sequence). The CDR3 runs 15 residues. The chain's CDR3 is CASSFDDPSYNEQFF. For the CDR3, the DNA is TGTGCCAGCAGCTTCGACGACCCCTCCTACAATGAGCAGTTCTTC.

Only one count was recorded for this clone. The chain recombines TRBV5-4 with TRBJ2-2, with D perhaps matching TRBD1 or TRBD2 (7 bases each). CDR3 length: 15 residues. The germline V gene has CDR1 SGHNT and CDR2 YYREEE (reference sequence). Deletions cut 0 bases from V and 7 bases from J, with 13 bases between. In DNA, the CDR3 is TGTGCCAGCAGCTTGGGGCAGGGGGGGCTCGGGGAGCTGTTTTTT. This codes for CASSLGQGGLGELFF. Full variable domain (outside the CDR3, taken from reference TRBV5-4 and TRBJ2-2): ETGVTQSPTHLIKTRGQQVTLRCSSQSGHNTVSWYQQALGQGPQFIFQYYREEENGRGNFPPRFSGLQFPNYSSELNVNALELDDSALYLCASSLGQGGLGELFFGEGSRLTVL.

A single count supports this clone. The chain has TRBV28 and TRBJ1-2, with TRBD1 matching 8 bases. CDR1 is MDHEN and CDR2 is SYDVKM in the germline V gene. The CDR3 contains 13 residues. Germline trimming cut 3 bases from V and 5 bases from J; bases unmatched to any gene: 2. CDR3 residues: CASSLDREYGYTF. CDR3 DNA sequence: TGTGCCAGCAGTTTGGACAGGGAGTATGGCTACACCTTC.

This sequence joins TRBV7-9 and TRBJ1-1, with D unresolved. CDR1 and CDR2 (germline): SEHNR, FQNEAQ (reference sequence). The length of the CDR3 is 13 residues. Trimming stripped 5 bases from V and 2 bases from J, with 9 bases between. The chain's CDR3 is CASSLMGNTEAFF. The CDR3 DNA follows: TGTGCCAGCAGCCTGATGGGAAACACTGAAGCTTTCTTT.